This TCR beta chain derives from a study of T cells in Graves' hyperthyroidism and ophthalmopathy (dated by TCRdb to between 2018 and 2021). As for the study more broadly: Peripheral blood samples were taken at initial diagnosis, before any treatment was given. Following sampling, methimazole starting at 30 mg daily was given to hyperthyroidism patients, and high-dose intravenous methylprednisolone was given to ophthalmopathy patients. The paper describes TCR Vbeta CDR3 sequencing of around 130 peripheral blood samples, made up of 43 ophthalmopathy patients, 70 to 75 hyperthyroidism patients and around 17 progressor patients. For training and testing, the 100 or so patients in the discovery cohort were randomly divided in a 7:3 ratio. TCR V-J signatures able to tell the groups apart were searched for in a discovery cohort of some 97 patients, of whom more than 40 had Graves' ophthalmopathy and roughly 58 had stable Graves' hyperthyroidism. In addition, the study compared T-cell repertoires in thyroid tissue and in blood from 6 or 7 Graves' hyperthyroidism patients. An independent validation cohort of under 20 hyperthyroidism patients and about 16 patients who later progressed to ophthalmopathy tested prospective prediction of ophthalmopathy. The investigation overall reported the following: Blood samples also contained most of the expanded thyroid clonotypes (frequency above 0.001), which suggests that blood repertoires may reflect thyroid immune responses. In validation, the model predicted progression to ophthalmopathy a median of approximately 6.6 months before onset, with about 71% sensitivity and roughly 77% specificity. No statistical method was used to set the sample size in advance, and investigators knew the group allocation. A model built on a 13 V-J signature distinguished ophthalmopathy from stable hyperthyroidism, reaching 87.88% sensitivity and approximately 83% specificity in cross-validation and 80%/75% in testing.

Graves' hyperthyroidism was defined as stable when no progression to ophthalmopathy occurred over 18 months of follow-up. Hyperthyroidism patients were newly diagnosed, had a disease duration of under 2 months, and were aged 18 to 65 years. Any patient with an uncontrolled infection, another autoimmune disease, pregnancy or lactation was excluded. Diagnoses were based on clinical symptoms, serum thyroxine and TRAb, thyroid ultrasound and orbital computed tomography. PBMCs were isolated from 7.5 to 10 ml of fresh peripheral blood by Ficoll-Paque density gradient centrifugation. Total RNA was extracted with Trizol reagent, and quality was checked on an Agilent 2100 Bioanalyzer. Concerning this clonotype: Its cognate antigen has yet to be identified. A read error may produce the germline difference seen at one junction end.

Looking up the germline V gene yields CDR1 SNHLY and CDR2 FYNNEI. The CDR3 covers 20 residues, taking in both the cysteine and the phenylalanine. Only the CDR3 DNA stays, 60 bases, in frame from base 1. Amplification of TCR beta CDR3 regions was carried out from RNA transcripts. For the first round of RT-PCR on the TCR CDR3, the HTBI primer set was used together with the Qiagen OneStep RT-PCR kit. Libraries were constructed in a second round of multiplex PCR, after which size selection and purification were performed. Paired-end sequencing of the libraries was performed with 100 bp reads on an Illumina HiSeq2000. In the authors' own workflow: Raw data were processed with SOAPnuke, discarding reads with adapters, uncalled bases, mean Phred below 15, or no exact constant-primer or identifier match. High-quality paired reads were merged with COPE v1.2.5, and unique nucleotide sequences were defined as clonotypes. Clonotypes were aligned to IMGT TRBV, TRBD and TRBJ reference segments using MiTCR v1.1. The analysis included only V-J combinations with a frequency above 0.0001, which together covered around 99% of the repertoires. A TCS score was defined as the ratio between F50 (clonal expansion) and ExV (chaos), using BLOSUM62-based TCRdist between CDR3 peptides within each V-J. Welch's t-statistics and random forest reduced 500 to 550 V-J features to 10 to 15, which were used in a naive Bayes classifier (R e1071). TCRdb itself trimmed the public reads at Q25 with fastp, ran MiXCR and retained productive beta chains. Rows are unified per CDR3 protein, each entry keeping the most common DNA and genes. The V and J calls were not made by the authors but by TCRdb's processing. The sample yields 300,000 to 400,000 distinct CDR3 sequences; 11% to 15% were counted once. The top ten hold around 23% of the sample.

Recombination joined TRBV2 with TRBJ2-5, and TRBD1 matches 11 of the central bases. The receptor comes from a woman in her twenties or thirties with Graves' hyperthyroidism. Sequences were obtained from blood. CDR3 sequence: CASREPGQGVLTTTQETQYF. The DNA sequence is TGTGCCAGCAGAGAACCGGGACAGGGGGTCCTAACTACGACCCAAGAGACCCAATACTTC.